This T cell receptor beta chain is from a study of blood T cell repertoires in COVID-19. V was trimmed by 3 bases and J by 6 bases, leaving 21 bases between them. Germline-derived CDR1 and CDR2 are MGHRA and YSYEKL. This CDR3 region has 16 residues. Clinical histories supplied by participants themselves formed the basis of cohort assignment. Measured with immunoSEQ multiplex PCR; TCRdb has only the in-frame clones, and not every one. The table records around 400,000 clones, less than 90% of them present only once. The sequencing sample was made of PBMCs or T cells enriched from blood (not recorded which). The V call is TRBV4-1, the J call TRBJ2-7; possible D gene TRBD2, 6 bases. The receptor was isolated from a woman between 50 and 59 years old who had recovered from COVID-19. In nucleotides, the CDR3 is TGCGCCAGCAGCCAGCGTCTGGGGGGATTAACGGGCGAGCAGTACTTC. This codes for CASSQRLGGLTGEQYF.